This record concerns one T cell receptor (beta chain) sequence. The data stem from a study of blood T cell repertoires in COVID-19. The wider study: The samples span acute and convalescent COVID-19 from the United States, Italy and Spain. PBMCs, B-cell-depleted T cells, or T cells were the source of the cDNA or gDNA that made up the material.

Using immunoSEQ multiplex PCR, the repertoire was profiled, and TCRdb retains in-frame clones only, with some absent. Among approximately 260,000 clones listed, around 87% were seen once. Participant ages covered about 18 to 89 years across around 25 US areas. Participants reported their clinical history, and cohort assignment relied on those reports. The germline gives CDR1 LGHDT, CDR2 YNNKEL (reference sequence). Trimming took 4 bases from V and 13 from J, leaving 14 bases between them. There are 11 residues in the CDR3. The clonotype originates from a woman in her 40s with acute COVID-19. The genes are TRBV3-1 (or the pseudogene TRBV3-2) and TRBJ2-7, with TRBD1 as a possible D gene (7 bases). What was sequenced was PBMCs or T cells enriched from blood (not recorded which). Here the CDR3 reads CASSRGTDTYF. The CDR3 bases are TGTGCCAGCAGCCGCGGGACAGACACCTACTTC.